Below are 9 T cell receptor beta chains sequenced from a single sample in a study of blood T cell repertoires in COVID-19. Assay used: immunoSEQ multiplex PCR; TCRdb lists only in-frame clones, some missing. The sample yields 150,000 to 180,000 clones, 65% to 85% seen once. Material: peripheral blood. These receptors originate from a woman older than 75 with acute or convalescent COVID-19.

The table lists this clone with a few counts. This sequence joins TRBV19 and TRBJ2-3, with 7 bases that match TRBD1. With 1 base clipped from V and 4 bases from J, the junction kept 11 bases outside the gene matches. The germline gives CDR1 LNHDA, CDR2 SQIVND (reference sequence). The CDR3 has 17 residues. The chain's CDR3 is CASSIGEGALIPDTQYF. CDR3 DNA: TGTGCCAGTAGTATAGGTGAGGGGGCCTTGATTCCAGATACGCAGTATTTT.

A few counts support this clone. CDR3 protein: CAIRGGRGEQYF. CDR3 bases: TGTGCCATCAGGGGCGGGAGAGGAGAGCAGTACTTC. The chain has TRBV10-3 and TRBJ2-7; TRBD2 aligns across 7 bases. Per germline, CDR1 ENHRY and CDR2 SYGVKD. J gave up 7 bases and V 6 bases, and 6 bases lay outside the gene matches. This CDR3 is 12 amino acids long.

V gene TRBV21-1 combines with J gene TRBJ1-3. TRBV21-1 is deemed a pseudogene. CDR3 length: 16 residues. The DNA of the CDR3 is TGTGCCGGCGCGAGGAGACGCCTGAGCTCTGGAAACACCATATATTTT. Residues: CAGARRRLSSGNTIYF.

This clone showed up just a few times. V usage is TRBV18 and J usage is TRBJ2-4; D gene uncertain. V was cut by 3 bases and J by 0 bases, with 12 bases left in between. The length of the CDR3 is 16 residues. CDR1 and CDR2 from the germline V gene are KGHSH and LQKENI. CDR3 in amino acids: CASSPSLLIAKNIQYF. CDR3 nucleotide sequence: TGTGCCAGCTCACCTAGCCTCCTTATAGCCAAAAACATTCAGTACTTC.

The chain links TRBV27 to TRBJ2-1; D may be TRBD2 (6 bases). This CDR3 comprises 14 residues. Germline V gene data show CDR1 as MNHEY and CDR2 as SMNVEV (reference sequence). The V end lost 6 bases, the J end lost 4 bases, and 13 bases lay between the germline ends. CDR3 nucleotide sequence: TGTGCCAGCAGCCCCGGAGGGAAGTACAATGAGCAGTTCTTC. Protein sequence: CASSPGGKYNEQFF.

This chain joins TRBV29-1 and TRBJ1-2; the match to TRBD1 covers 7 bases. CDR1 is SQVTM, CDR2 ANQGSEA, per germline. Germline trimming cut 7 bases from V and 6 bases from J; bases unmatched to any gene: 5. This CDR3 region has 11 residues. CDR3 nucleotide sequence: TGCAGCGCTCAGGGGGGAAATGGCTACACCTTC. Its translation: CSAQGGNGYTF.

This chain uses TRBV30 with TRBJ1-2; D is uncertain. This CDR3 spans 12 amino acids. Germline V gives CDR1 GTSNPN, CDR2 SVGIG (reference sequence). Trimming pared 7 bases from V and 8 bases from J, leaving 17 bases between. CDR3 sequence (DNA): TGTGCCTTGTCGACGGGGTCCCCGGGCTACACCTTC. Its translation is CALSTGSPGYTF. The variable domain in full, completed from reference TRBV30 and TRBJ1-2, reads SQTIHQWPATLVQPVGSPLSLECTVEGTSNPNLYWYRQAAGRGLQLLFYSVGIGQISSEVPQNLSASRPQDRQFILSSKKLLLSDSGFYLCALSTGSPGYTFGSGTRLTVV.

The gene calls are TRBV6-2 or TRBV6-3 and TRBJ1-3, with D possibly being TRBD1 (6 bases). CDR3 length: 16 amino acids. The germline gives CDR1 MNHEY, CDR2 SVGEGT. Trimming pared 6 bases from V and 1 base from J, leaving 16 bases between. The CDR3 protein is CASSRDAGASGNTIYF. In DNA, the CDR3 is TGTGCCAGCAGCCGGGATGCGGGGGCGTCTGGAAACACCATATATTTT.

CDR3 nucleotides: TGTGCCAGCAGCCACTTAGCGGAACAAGAGACCCAGTACTTC. Translation: CASSHLAEQETQYF. The V gene is TRBV3-1 (or the pseudogene TRBV3-2), the J gene TRBJ2-5; the D gene is possibly TRBD2 (6 bases). The V end lost 3 bases, the J end lost 2 bases, and 10 bases lay between the germline ends. Per germline, CDR1 LGHDT and CDR2 YNNKEL (reference sequence). The CDR3 runs to 14 residues.